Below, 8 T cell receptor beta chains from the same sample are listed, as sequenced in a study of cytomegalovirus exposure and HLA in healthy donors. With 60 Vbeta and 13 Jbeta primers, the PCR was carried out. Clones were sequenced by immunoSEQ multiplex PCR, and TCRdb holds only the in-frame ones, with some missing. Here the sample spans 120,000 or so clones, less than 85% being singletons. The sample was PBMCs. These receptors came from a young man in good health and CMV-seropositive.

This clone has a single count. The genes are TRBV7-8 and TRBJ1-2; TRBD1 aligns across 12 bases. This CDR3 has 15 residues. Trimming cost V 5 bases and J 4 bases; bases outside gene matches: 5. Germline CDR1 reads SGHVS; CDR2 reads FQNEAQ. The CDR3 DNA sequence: TGTGCCAGCAGCCTCCGGGACAGGGGGCCCTATGGCTACACCTTC. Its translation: CASSLRDRGPYGYTF.

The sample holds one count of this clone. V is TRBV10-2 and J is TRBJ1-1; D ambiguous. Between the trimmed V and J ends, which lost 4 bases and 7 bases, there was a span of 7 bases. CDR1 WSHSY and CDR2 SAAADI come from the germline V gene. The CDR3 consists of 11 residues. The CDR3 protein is CASSGQIEAFF. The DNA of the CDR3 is TGCGCCAGCAGTGGTCAGATTGAAGCTTTCTTT.

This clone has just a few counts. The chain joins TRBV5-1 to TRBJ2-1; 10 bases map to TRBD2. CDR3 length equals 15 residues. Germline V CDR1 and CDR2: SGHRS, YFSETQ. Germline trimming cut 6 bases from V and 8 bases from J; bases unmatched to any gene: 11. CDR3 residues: CASIPAASGSDEQFF. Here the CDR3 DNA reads TGCGCCAGCATCCCGGCGGCTAGCGGGAGTGATGAGCAGTTCTTC.

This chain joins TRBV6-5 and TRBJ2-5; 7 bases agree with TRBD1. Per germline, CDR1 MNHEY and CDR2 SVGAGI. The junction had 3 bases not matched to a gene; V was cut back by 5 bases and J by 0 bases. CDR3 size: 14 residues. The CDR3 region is CASSRGQYQETQYF. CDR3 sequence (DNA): TGTGCCAGCAGTCGGGGACAGTACCAAGAGACCCAGTACTTC.

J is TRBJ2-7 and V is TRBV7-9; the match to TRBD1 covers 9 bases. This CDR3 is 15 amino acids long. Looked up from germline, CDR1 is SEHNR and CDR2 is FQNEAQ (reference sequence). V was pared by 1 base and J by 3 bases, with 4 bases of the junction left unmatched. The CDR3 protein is CASSLERDRVYEQYF. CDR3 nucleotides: TGTGCCAGCAGCTTAGAGCGGGACAGGGTCTACGAGCAGTACTTC.

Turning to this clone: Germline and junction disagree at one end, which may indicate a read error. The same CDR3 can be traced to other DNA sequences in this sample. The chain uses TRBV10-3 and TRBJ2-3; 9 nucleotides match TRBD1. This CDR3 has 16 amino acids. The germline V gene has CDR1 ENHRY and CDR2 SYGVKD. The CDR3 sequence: CAISEQDRGSTDTQYF. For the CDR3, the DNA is TGCGCCATCAGTGAACAGGACAGGGGTTCCACGGATACGCAGTATTTT.

The CDR3 here is CAISSGGSSEQYF. The CDR3 region has the DNA TGTGCCATTTCAAGCGGGGGGTCTTCCGAGCAGTACTTC. The rearrangement joins TRBV10-3 to TRBJ2-5; 9 bases align to TRBD2. The J call may be in error: the DNA end matches TRBJ2-7 better. This CDR3 has 13 residues. Germline V gene data show CDR1 as ENHRY and CDR2 as SYGVKD.

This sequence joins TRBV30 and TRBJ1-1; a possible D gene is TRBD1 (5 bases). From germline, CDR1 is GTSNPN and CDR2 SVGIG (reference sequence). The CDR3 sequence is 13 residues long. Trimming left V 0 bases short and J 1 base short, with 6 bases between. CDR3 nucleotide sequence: TGTGCCTGGAGTGTACAGGCGAACACTGAAGCTTTCTTT. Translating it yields CAWSVQANTEAFF.